This TCR beta chain was documented in a study of patients and donors after allogeneic stem cell transplantation. The CDR3 is 15 residues long. Germline CDR1 reads SGHTA; CDR2 reads FQGNSA. Trimming left V 5 bases short and J 7 bases short, with 15 bases between. TCRdb re-analysed the RT-PCR reads in MiXCR, keeping a single row per CDR3 protein. The sample comprises roughly 12,000 distinct CDR3 sequences, around 27% of which are singletons, and approximately 55% rests with the top ten. This clonotype was detected a few times. The chain has TRBV7-2 and TRBJ1-6; possibly TRBD1 for D (6 bases). The specimen sequenced was blood, either unsorted or a sorted T cell fraction (not recorded which). The TCR was taken from a human donor who was either an allogeneic HSCT recipient or a stem cell or donor lymphocyte infusion donor (not recorded which). It is not recorded whose cells these are; they may come from a transplant donor. CDR3 in amino acids: CASSPGEWRNSPLHF. CDR3 DNA: TGTGCCAGCAGCCCAGGGGAATGGCGAAATTCACCCCTCCACTTT.